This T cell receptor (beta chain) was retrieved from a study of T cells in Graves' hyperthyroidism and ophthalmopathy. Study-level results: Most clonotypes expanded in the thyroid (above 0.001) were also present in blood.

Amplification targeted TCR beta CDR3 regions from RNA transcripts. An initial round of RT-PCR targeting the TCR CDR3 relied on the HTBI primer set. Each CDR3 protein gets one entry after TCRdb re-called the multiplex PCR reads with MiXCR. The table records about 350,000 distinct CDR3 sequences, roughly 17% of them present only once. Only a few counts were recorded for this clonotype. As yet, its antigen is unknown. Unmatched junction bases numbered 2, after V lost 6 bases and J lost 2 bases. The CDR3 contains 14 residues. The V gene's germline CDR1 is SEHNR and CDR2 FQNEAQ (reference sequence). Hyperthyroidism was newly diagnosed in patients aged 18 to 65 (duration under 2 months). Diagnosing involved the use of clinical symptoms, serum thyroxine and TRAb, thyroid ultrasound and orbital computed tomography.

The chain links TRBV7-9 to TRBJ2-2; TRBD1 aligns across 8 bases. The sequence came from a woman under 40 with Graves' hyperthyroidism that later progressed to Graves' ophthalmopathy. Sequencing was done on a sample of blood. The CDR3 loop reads CASRTGGNTGELFF. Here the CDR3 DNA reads TGTGCCAGCAGAACAGGGGGTAACACCGGGGAGCTGTTTTTT.